The 16 T cell receptor beta chains presented below share a single source sample, sequenced in a study of blood T cell repertoires in COVID-19. Generated by immunoSEQ multiplex PCR, the TCRdb table keeps only in-frame clones and is missing some. The data hold more than 85,000 clones, with 75% to 90% observed a single time. Sequencing was carried out using peripheral blood. The receptors derive from a woman in her sixties or seventies with acute or convalescent COVID-19.

The genes are TRBV5-6 and TRBJ1-1, with TRBD1 matching over 12 bases. Looked up from germline, CDR1 is SGHDT and CDR2 is YYEEEE. After removal of 3 bases from V and 4 bases from J, the junction contained 4 bases not matched to a gene. The CDR3 is made up of 15 amino acids. CDR3 region: CASSWGDRGLTEAFF. Here the CDR3 DNA reads TGTGCCAGCAGCTGGGGGGACAGGGGGCTCACTGAAGCTTTCTTT.

As concerns this clone: An end of the junction differs from the germline gene, which may be a read error. This chain links TRBV27 with TRBJ1-6; unclear D gene. CDR1 is MNHEY, CDR2 SMNVEV, per germline (reference sequence). The CDR3 runs 11 residues. DNA of the CDR3: TGTGCCAGCAGTCGTACAGCGGAGCCCAACTTT. The encoded protein is CASSRTAEPNF.

This clone was seen only a few times. V is TRBV28 and J is TRBJ1-3; a weak D match, TRBD1 (5 bases). The germline CDR1 and CDR2 sequences are MDHEN and SYDVKM. This CDR3 is 16 amino acids long. With 1 base removed from V and 2 bases from J, the gap between germline ends came to 12 bases. The CDR3 loop is CASSLSGGPTGNTIYF. For the CDR3, the DNA is TGTGCCAGCAGTTTATCCGGGGGACCAACTGGAAACACCATATATTTT.

The chain employs TRBV28 and TRBJ1-5, with TRBD1 as a possible D gene (6 bases). V lost 5 bases and J 6 bases, leaving 8 bases between the germline ends. CDR1 and CDR2 (germline): MDHEN, SYDVKM. The CDR3 loop spans 12 amino acids. The CDR3 here is CASSPGVQPQHF. The CDR3 DNA reads as TGTGCCAGCAGTCCAGGGGTTCAGCCCCAGCATTTT.

This sequence joins TRBV3-1 (or the pseudogene TRBV3-2) and TRBJ2-2; 8 bases match TRBD1. The CDR3 contains 16 residues. CDR1 and CDR2 (germline): LGHDT, YNNKEL (reference sequence). The junction had 4 bases not matched to a gene; V was cut back by 1 base and J by 3 bases. In DNA form, the CDR3 reads TGTGCCAGCAGCCAAGGACAGGGGTTTCACACCGGGGAGCTGTTTTTT. Amino acids: CASSQGQGFHTGELFF.

The chain combines TRBV24-1 with TRBJ2-1; 10 bases are shared with TRBD1. Germline values: CDR1 KGHDR, CDR2 SFDVKD. V was clipped by 5 bases and J by 6 bases; unmatched bases: 6. The CDR3 loop spans 15 amino acids. CDR3 nucleotide sequence: TGTGCCACCAGTGGCTGGACAGGGGGACCCAATGAGCAGTTCTTC. Translation: CATSGWTGGPNEQFF.

The chain is built from TRBV27 and TRBJ1-5, with D uncertain. Trimming left V 7 bases short and J 6 bases short, with 13 bases between. The V gene's germline CDR1 is MNHEY and CDR2 SMNVEV (reference sequence). The CDR3 is made up of 13 amino acids. CDR3 in amino acids: CASTPQVGQPQHF. In DNA, the CDR3 is TGTGCCAGCACCCCTCAGGTTGGTCAGCCCCAGCATTTT.

This rearrangement joins TRBV3-1 (or the pseudogene TRBV3-2) to TRBJ1-1, with 9 bases matching TRBD1. V gave up 2 bases and J gave up 5 bases; unmatched junction bases: 12. CDR1 is LGHDT and CDR2 is YNNKEL in the germline V gene (reference sequence). The CDR3 loop spans 17 amino acids. In nucleotides, the CDR3 is TGTGCCAGCAGCCAATACGGGACAGGGACAAGAGGGACTGAAGCTTTCTTT. Residues: CASSQYGTGTRGTEAFF.

This clone has only a few counts. This rearrangement joins TRBV27 to TRBJ1-6; 7 bases match TRBD1. The trim removed 4 bases at V and 7 bases at J, leaving 7 bases unmatched. CDR3 size: 15 residues. Germline loops: CDR1 MNHEY, CDR2 SMNVEV (reference sequence). The CDR3 loop reads CASSSSGTANSPLHF. The CDR3 DNA follows: TGTGCCAGCAGTTCCTCCGGGACAGCGAATTCACCCCTCCACTTT.

The V gene is TRBV19, the J gene TRBJ2-1, with a possible D match to TRBD2 (5 bases). CDR1 and CDR2 (germline): LNHDA, SQIVND (reference sequence). The CDR3 length is 16 residues. Trimming took off 0 bases at V and 0 bases at J, with 9 bases between the two ends. CDR3 in DNA: TGTGCCAGTAGTATAGATCCAAGCGGCTCCTACAATGAGCAGTTCTTC. This gives the protein CASSIDPSGSYNEQFF.

With respect to this clone: Sequence at one end of the junction differs from germline and may be a read error. V gene TRBV3-1 (or the pseudogene TRBV3-2) combines with J gene TRBJ1-2; TRBD1 is a possible D gene (6 bases). CDR3 length: 13 residues. The V gene's germline CDR1 is LGHDT and CDR2 YNNKEL (reference sequence). CDR3 DNA: TGTGCCAGCGGCCAGCGGGGGACAAATGGCTACACCTTC. It is translated as CASGQRGTNGYTF.

This chain joins TRBV27 and TRBJ1-3; 7 bases agree with TRBD1. Germline values: CDR1 MNHEY, CDR2 SMNVEV (reference sequence). The V gene end was trimmed by 4 bases and the J gene end by 2 bases; junction bases not matched to a gene: 5. CDR3 length: 15 amino acids. CDR3 sequence (DNA): TGTGCCAGCAGTTCCAATGACAGGGCTGGAAACACCATATATTTT. Translating gives CASSSNDRAGNTIYF.

In the case of this clone: The junction and the germline gene differ at one end; a read error may be behind it. This chain connects TRBV2 to TRBJ2-6; 16 bases line up with TRBD2. This CDR3 is 18 amino acids long. Germline lookup yields CDR1 SNHLY and CDR2 FYNNEI. CDR3 DNA sequence: TGTGCCAGCAGGGGGACTAGCGGGAGGGCCTCTGGGGCCAACGTCTTGACTTTC. It is translated as CASRGTSGRASGANVLTF.

This clone turned up a few times. The rearrangement joins TRBV19 to TRBJ1-1; perhaps TRBD1 as D (5 bases). V was trimmed by 7 bases and J by 4 bases, leaving 13 bases between them. This CDR3 spans 13 amino acids. Germline CDR1 is LNHDA and CDR2 is SQIVND (reference sequence). Here the CDR3 DNA reads TGTGCCAGTATAGGACATCCCGGCACTGAAGCTTTCTTT. Protein sequence: CASIGHPGTEAFF.

V gene TRBV10-3 combines with J gene TRBJ2-5; possibly TRBD2 for D (5 bases). The CDR3 is made up of 14 amino acids. Between the trimmed V and J ends, which lost 6 bases and 7 bases, there was a span of 18 bases. Germline lookup yields CDR1 ENHRY and CDR2 SYGVKD. The CDR3 bases are TGTGCCATCAGGGCCGGGGTGCCTTATGGGACCCAGTACTTC. This gives the protein CAIRAGVPYGTQYF.

In this sample, this clone turned up once. This chain joins TRBV7-6 and TRBJ2-5; TRBD2 aligns across 12 bases. The junction had 2 bases not matched to a gene; V was cut back by 3 bases and J by 3 bases. The germline V gene encodes CDR1 SGHVS and CDR2 FNYEAQ. The CDR3 has 15 amino acids. The CDR3 nucleotides are TGTGCCAGCAGCTTTCGGACTAGCGGGGAAGAGACCCAGTACTTC. Its translation: CASSFRTSGEETQYF.